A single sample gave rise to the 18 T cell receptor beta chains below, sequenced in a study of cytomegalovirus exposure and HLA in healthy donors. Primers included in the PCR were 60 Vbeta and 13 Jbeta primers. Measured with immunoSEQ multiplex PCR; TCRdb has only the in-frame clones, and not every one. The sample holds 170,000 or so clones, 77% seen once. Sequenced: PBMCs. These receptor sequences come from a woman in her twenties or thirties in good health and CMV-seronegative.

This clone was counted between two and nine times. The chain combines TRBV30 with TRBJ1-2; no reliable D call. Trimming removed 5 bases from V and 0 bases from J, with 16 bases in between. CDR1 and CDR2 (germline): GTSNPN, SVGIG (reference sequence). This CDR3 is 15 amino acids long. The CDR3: CAWVHRRPPNYGYTF. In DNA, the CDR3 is TGTGCCTGGGTACATAGGAGGCCCCCTAACTATGGCTACACCTTC.

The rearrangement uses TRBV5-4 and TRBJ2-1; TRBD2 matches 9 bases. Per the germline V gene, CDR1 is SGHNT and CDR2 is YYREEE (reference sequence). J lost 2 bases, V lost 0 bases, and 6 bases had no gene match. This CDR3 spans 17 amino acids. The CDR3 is CASSLGGSSGTYNEQFF. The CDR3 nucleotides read TGTGCCAGCAGCTTGGGAGGGTCTAGCGGGACCTACAATGAGCAGTTCTTC.

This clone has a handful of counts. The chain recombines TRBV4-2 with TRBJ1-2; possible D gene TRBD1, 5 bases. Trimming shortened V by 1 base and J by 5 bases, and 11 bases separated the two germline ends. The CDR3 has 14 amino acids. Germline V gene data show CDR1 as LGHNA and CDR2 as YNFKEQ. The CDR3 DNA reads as TGTGCCAGCAGCCAAGGAGAGGCAGGGTATGGCTACACCTTC. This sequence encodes CASSQGEAGYGYTF.

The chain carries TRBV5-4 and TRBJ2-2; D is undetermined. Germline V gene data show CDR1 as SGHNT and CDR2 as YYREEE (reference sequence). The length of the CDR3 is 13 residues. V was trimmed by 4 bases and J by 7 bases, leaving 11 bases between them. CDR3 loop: CASSPDFGGELFF. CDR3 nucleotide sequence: TGTGCCAGCAGCCCCGACTTTGGCGGGGAGCTGTTTTTT.

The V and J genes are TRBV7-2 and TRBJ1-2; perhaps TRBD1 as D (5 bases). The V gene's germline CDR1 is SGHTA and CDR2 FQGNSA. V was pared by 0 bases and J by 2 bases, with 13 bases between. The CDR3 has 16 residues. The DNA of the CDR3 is TGTGCCAGCAGCTTAGCGCCCAGGGCAGGGAACTATGGCTACACCTTC. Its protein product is CASSLAPRAGNYGYTF. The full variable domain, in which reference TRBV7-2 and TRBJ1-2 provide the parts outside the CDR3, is GAGVSQSPSNKVTEKGKDVELRCDPISGHTALYWYRQSLGQGLEFLIYFQGNSAPDKSGLPSDRFSAERTGGSVSTLTIQRTQQEDSAVYLCASSLAPRAGNYGYTFGSGTRLTVV.

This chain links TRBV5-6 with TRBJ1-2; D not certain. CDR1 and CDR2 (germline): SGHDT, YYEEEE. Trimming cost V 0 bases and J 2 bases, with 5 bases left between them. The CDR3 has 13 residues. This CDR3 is CASSLVLNYGYTF. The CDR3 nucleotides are TGTGCCAGCAGCTTGGTCCTAAACTATGGCTACACCTTC.

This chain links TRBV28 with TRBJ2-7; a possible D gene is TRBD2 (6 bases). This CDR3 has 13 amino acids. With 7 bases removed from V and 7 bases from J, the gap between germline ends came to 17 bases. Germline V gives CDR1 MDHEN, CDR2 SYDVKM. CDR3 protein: CASTFSLAGEQYF. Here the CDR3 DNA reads TGTGCCAGCACCTTTTCGCTCGCGGGAGAGCAGTACTTC.

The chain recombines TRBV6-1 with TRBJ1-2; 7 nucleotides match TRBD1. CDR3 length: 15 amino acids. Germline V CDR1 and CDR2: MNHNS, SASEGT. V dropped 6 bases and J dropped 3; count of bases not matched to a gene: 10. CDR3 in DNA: TGTGCCAGCAGCAAATCACGACAGGGCGACTATGGCTACACCTTC. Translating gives CASSKSRQGDYGYTF.

For the CDR3, the DNA is TGCGCCAGCAGCTTGGCTCAGGGGCCCTACGAGCAGTACTTC. This encodes CASSLAQGPYEQYF. The rearrangement uses TRBV5-1 and TRBJ2-7, with D perhaps matching TRBD1 (6 bases). Trimming pared 0 bases from V and 2 bases from J, leaving 9 bases between. The CDR3 runs 14 residues. The germline V gene encodes CDR1 SGHRS and CDR2 YFSETQ. The variable domain in full, completed from reference TRBV5-1 and TRBJ2-7, reads KAGVTQTPRYLIKTRGQQVTLSCSPISGHRSVSWYQQTPGQGLQFLFEYFSETQRNKGNFPGRFSGRQFSNSRSEMNVSTLELGDSALYLCASSLAQGPYEQYFGPGTRLTVT.

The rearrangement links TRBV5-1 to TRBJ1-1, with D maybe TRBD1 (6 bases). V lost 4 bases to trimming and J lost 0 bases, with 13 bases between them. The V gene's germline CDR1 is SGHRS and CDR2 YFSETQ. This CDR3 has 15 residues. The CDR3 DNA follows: TGCGCCAGCAGCCCGAGGGGGGGATTGAACACTGAAGCTTTCTTT. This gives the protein CASSPRGGLNTEAFF.

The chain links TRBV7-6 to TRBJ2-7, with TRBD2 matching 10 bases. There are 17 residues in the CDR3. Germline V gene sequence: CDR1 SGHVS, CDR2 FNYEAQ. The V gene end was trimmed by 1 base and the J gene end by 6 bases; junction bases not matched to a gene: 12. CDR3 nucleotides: TGTGCCAGCAGCTTAGGTTTGGAGCGGGAGGGCTCGACCGAGCAGTACTTC. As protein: CASSLGLEREGSTEQYF.

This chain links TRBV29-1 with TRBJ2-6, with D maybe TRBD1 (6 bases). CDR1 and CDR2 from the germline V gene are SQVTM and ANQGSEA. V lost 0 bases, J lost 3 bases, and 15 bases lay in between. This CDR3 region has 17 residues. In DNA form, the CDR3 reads TGCAGCGTTGAAGACGAGTCTACAGGGTTTGGGGCCAACGTCCTGACTTTC. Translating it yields CSVEDESTGFGANVLTF.

CDR3 sequence: CASSGGALYTQYF. DNA of the CDR3: TGCGCCAGCAGCGGGGGGGCGTTGTACACGCAGTATTTT. The chain is built from TRBV5-1 and TRBJ2-3; TRBD2 might be the D (7 bases). Trimming stripped 4 bases from V and 9 bases from J, with 15 bases between. Germline-derived CDR1 and CDR2 are SGHRS and YFSETQ. The CDR3 runs to 13 residues.

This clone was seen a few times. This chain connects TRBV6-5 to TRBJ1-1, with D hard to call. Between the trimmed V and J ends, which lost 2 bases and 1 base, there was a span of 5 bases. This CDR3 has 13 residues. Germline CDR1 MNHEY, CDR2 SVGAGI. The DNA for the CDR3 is TGTGCCAGCAGTTACGCCAGGAACACTGAAGCTTTCTTT. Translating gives CASSYARNTEAFF.

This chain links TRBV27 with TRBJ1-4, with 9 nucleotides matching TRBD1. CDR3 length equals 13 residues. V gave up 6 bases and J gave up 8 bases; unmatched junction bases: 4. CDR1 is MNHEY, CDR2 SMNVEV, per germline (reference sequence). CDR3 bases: TGTGCCAGCAGAGACAGGGGGGACGAAAAACTGTTTTTT. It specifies CASRDRGDEKLFF.

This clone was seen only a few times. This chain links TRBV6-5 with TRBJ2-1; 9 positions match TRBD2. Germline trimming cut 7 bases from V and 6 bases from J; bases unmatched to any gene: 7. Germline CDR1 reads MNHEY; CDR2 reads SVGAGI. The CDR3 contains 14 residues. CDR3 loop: CASKVAGEANEQFF. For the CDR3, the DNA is TGTGCCAGCAAGGTAGCGGGGGAAGCCAATGAGCAGTTCTTC.

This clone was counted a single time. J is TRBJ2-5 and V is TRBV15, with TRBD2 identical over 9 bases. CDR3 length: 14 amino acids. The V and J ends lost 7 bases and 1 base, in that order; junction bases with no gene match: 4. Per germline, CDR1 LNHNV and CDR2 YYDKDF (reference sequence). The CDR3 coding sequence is TGTGCCACCAATCAAGCGGGGGGCCAAGAGACCCAGTACTTC. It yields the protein CATNQAGGQETQYF.

The CDR3 DNA reads TGCGCCAGCAGCCAGGTGGGCGGAGGTTCATCCCAAGAGACCCAGTACTTC. It encodes CASSQVGGGSSQETQYF. J is TRBJ2-5 and V is TRBV4-3; possibly TRBD2 for D (5 bases). Trimming removed 3 bases at V and 1 base at J, with 18 bases between. The germline V gene encodes CDR1 LGHNA and CDR2 YSLEER. CDR3 size: 17 residues.